The 3 T cell receptor beta chains reported below all come from one sample, sequenced in a study of CD8 T cells in ankylosing spondylitis. In TCRdb, the 5' RACE reads were re-called with MiXCR into one record per CDR3 protein. This sample has some 240,000 distinct CDR3 sequences, with roughly 8.6% found just once. Sequencing was done on a sample of blood, either unsorted or a sorted T cell fraction (not recorded which). These receptors were obtained from a male donor with ankylosing spondylitis or in good health (not recorded which).

This clonotype appeared many times. The genes are TRBV7-9 and TRBJ2-1; D might be TRBD1 or TRBD2, each matching 5 bases. Trimming cost V 4 bases and J 5 bases, with 9 bases left between them. Per germline, CDR1 SEHNR and CDR2 FQNEAQ (reference sequence). The CDR3 sequence is 13 residues long. The CDR3 reads CASSSGANNEQFF. CDR3 in DNA: TGTGCCAGCAGCTCCGGGGCGAACAATGAGCAGTTCTTC.

In its sample, this clonotype was seen a few times. This rearrangement joins TRBV20-1 to TRBJ2-1; D is unresolved. V lost 6 bases and J lost 11, with 26 bases in between. CDR1 and CDR2 (germline): DFQATT, SNEGSKA (reference sequence). CDR3 length: 15 amino acids. The CDR3 nucleotides are TGCAGTGCGAATAACTTACCACCTAGGGTTGATAAGCAGTTCTTC. Translation: CSANNLPPRVDKQFF.

A note on this clonotype: At one of its ends the junction is not consistent with the germline gene, which may arise from a read error. The chain is built from TRBV7-7 and TRBJ2-1; D ambiguous. The CDR3 has 13 residues. Germline V gene lookup returns CDR1 SSHAT and CDR2 FNYEAQ (reference sequence). CDR3 protein: CASSFGPSNEQFF. The CDR3 DNA follows: TGTGCTAGCAGCTTCGGACCGTCCAATGAGCAGTTCTTC.